The 9 T cell receptor beta chains listed next were all sequenced from one sample in a study of graft-versus-host responses after intestinal transplantation. Graft tissue processing released intraepithelial and lamina propria lymphocytes. Sequencing used immunoSEQ multiplex PCR; TCRdb keeps in-frame clones, though not all of them. The table records some 15,000 clones, roughly 83% of them present only once. This specimen consisted of ileum tissue, obtained about 600 days after intestinal transplantation. The receptors were gathered from a human patient who received an intestinal transplant, so some T cells may come from the graft donor.

The chain links TRBV7-6 to TRBJ2-5, with no clear D. Germline values: CDR1 SGHVS, CDR2 FNYEAQ. The CDR3 loop spans 11 amino acids. V was shortened by 0 bases and J by 5 bases, with 1 base between the two germline ends. The chain's CDR3 is CASSLAETQYF. CDR3 bases: TGTGCCAGCAGCTTAGCTGAGACCCAGTACTTC.

The chain uses TRBV30 and TRBJ1-1, with TRBD1 matching 11 bases. The junction had 12 bases not matched to a gene; V was cut back by 2 bases and J by 10 bases. Germline V gene lookup returns CDR1 GTSNPN and CDR2 SVGIG (reference sequence). The CDR3 loop spans 15 amino acids. The CDR3 reads CAWSLSGTGGFGAFF. The CDR3 region has the DNA TGTGCCTGGAGTCTATCCGGGACAGGGGGTTTTGGAGCTTTCTTT.

This rearrangement joins TRBV5-1 to TRBJ2-3, with TRBD2 matching 7 bases. Looked up from germline, CDR1 is SGHRS and CDR2 is YFSETQ. Germline trimming cut 4 bases from V and 0 bases from J; bases unmatched to any gene: 5. The CDR3 consists of 15 residues. This chain's CDR3 is CASSPGGGSTDTQYF. In DNA, the CDR3 is TGCGCCAGCAGCCCCGGCGGGGGAAGCACAGATACGCAGTATTTT.

CDR3 in DNA: TGTGCCATCAGTGAGAGGGAGTACAATGAGCAGTTCTTC. It yields the protein CAISEREYNEQFF. This chain connects TRBV10-3 to TRBJ2-1; a possible D gene is TRBD2 (5 bases). The CDR3 is 13 residues long. Germline CDR1 and CDR2: ENHRY and SYGVKD. V shed 2 bases and J shed 4 bases, with 6 bases lying between them.

The chain joins TRBV7-9 to TRBJ1-3; D not resolved. The CDR3 sequence is 15 residues long. CDR1 is SEHNR, CDR2 FQNEAQ, per germline (reference sequence). V shed 6 bases and J shed 6 bases, with 18 bases lying between them. CDR3 amino acids: CASRQQNGLQNTIYF. CDR3 sequence (DNA): TGTGCCAGCAGACAACAAAACGGGCTCCAAAACACCATATATTTT.

The V gene is TRBV15, the J gene TRBJ2-1; 12 bases are shared with TRBD1. Trimming took 1 base from V and 7 from J; bases not matched to a gene: 8. CDR3 length equals 17 residues. Germline values: CDR1 LNHNV, CDR2 YYDKDF (reference sequence). The CDR3 protein is CATSRVPGQGAKNEQFF. The DNA of the CDR3 is TGTGCCACCAGCAGAGTACCGGGACAGGGGGCTAAGAATGAGCAGTTCTTC.

V gene TRBV7-8 combines with J gene TRBJ2-7, with no clear D. Germline-derived CDR1 and CDR2 are SGHVS and FQNEAQ. The CDR3 extends over 13 amino acids. V was clipped by 0 bases and J by 2 bases, with 5 bases between them. The CDR3 sequence: CASSLASAYEQYF. In DNA, the CDR3 is TGTGCCAGCAGCTTAGCGTCAGCCTACGAGCAGTACTTC.

On this clone: The junction departs from the called germline gene at one end, perhaps through a read error. This chain joins TRBV4-2 and TRBJ1-2, with 7 positions matching TRBD1. Germline assignment: CDR1 LGHNA and CDR2 YNFKEQ. This CDR3 region has 16 residues. The CDR3 DNA reads as TGTGCCAGCAGCGAAGAGAGGGGGCCGCAGATCTATGGCTACACCTTC. Its translation is CASSEERGPQIYGYTF.

V is TRBV7-7 and J is TRBJ1-1; D is uncertain. The CDR3 loop spans 12 amino acids. CDR1 is SSHAT, CDR2 FNYEAQ, per germline (reference sequence). Trimming took 7 bases from V and 4 from J, leaving 10 bases between them. Written as DNA, the CDR3 is TGTGCCAGCACCATCAATGCCACTGAAGCTTTCTTT. It yields the protein CASTINATEAFF. Full variable domain (rest looked up from reference TRBV7-7 and TRBJ1-1): GAGVSQSPRYKVTKRGQDVTLRCDPISSHATLYWYQQALGQGPEFLTYFNYEAQPDKSGLPSDRFSAERPEGSISTLTIQRTEQRDSAMYRCASTINATEAFFGQGTRLTVV.